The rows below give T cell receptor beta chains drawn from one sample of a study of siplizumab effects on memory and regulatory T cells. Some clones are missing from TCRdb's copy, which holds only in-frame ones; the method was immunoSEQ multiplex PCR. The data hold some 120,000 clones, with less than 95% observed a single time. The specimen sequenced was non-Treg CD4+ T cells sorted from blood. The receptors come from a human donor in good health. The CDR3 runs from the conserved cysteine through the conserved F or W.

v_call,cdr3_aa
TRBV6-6,CASTYGQGGETQYF
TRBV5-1,CASHTGGGVTEAFF
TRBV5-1,CASSLQESGNTIYF
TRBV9,CASSVTGQGANEQFF
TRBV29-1,CSVHGRTTDTQYF
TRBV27,CASSLGTPSYEQYF
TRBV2,CASSATSNNRANVLTF
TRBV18,CASSPDSQPQHF
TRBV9,CASSEGLAGMYEQYF
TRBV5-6,CASSLATIQETQYF